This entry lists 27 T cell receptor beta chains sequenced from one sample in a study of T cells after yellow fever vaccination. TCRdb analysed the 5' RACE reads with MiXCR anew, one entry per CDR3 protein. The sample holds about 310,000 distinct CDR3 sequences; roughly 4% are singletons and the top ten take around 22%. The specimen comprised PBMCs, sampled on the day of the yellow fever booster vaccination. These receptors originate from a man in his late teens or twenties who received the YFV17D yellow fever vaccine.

The chain's CDR3 is CATSDGYGYTF. CDR3 DNA sequence: TGTGCCACCAGTGACGGCTATGGCTACACCTTC. The chain recombines TRBV24-1 with TRBJ1-2; D unclear. V shed 4 bases and J shed 4 bases, with 3 bases lying between them. The CDR3 loop spans 11 amino acids. Germline V gives CDR1 KGHDR, CDR2 SFDVKD.

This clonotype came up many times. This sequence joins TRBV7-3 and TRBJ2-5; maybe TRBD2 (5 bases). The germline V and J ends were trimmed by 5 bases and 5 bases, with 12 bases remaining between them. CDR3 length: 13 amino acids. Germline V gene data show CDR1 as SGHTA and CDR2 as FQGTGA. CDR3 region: CASSLGVSETQYF. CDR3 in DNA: TGTGCCAGCAGCCTCGGGGTTTCCGAGACCCAGTACTTC.

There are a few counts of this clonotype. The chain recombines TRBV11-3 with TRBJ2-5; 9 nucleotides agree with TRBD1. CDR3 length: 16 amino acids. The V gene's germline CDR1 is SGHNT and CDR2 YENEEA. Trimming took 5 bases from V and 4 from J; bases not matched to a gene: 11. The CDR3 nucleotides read TGTGCCAGCAGCAAATACGGGACAGGGTTGGGAGAGACCCAGTACTTC. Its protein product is CASSKYGTGLGETQYF.

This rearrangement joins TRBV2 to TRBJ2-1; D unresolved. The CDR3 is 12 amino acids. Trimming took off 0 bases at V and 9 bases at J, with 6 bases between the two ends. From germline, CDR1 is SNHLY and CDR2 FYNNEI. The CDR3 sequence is CASSEARGEQFF. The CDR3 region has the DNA TGTGCCAGCAGTGAAGCGCGTGGTGAGCAGTTCTTC.

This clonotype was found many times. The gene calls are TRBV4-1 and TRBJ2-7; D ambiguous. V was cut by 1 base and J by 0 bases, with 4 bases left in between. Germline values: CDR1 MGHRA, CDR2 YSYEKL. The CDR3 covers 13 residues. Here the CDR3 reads CASSQADSYEQYF. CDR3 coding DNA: TGCGCCAGCAGCCAAGCAGACTCCTACGAGCAGTACTTC.

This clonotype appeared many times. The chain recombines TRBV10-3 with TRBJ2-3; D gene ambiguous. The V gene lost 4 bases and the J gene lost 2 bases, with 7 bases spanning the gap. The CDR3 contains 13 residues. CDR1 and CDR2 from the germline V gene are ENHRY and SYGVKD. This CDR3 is CAISGSNTDTQYF. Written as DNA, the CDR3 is TGTGCCATCAGTGGGAGCAACACAGATACGCAGTATTTT.

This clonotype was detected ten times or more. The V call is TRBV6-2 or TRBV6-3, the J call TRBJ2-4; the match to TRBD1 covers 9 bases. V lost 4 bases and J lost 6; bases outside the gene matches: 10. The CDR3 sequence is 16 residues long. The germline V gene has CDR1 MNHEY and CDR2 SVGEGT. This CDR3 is CASSFSGTGHLNIQYF. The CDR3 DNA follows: TGTGCCAGCAGTTTTTCCGGGACAGGGCATTTAAACATTCAGTACTTC.

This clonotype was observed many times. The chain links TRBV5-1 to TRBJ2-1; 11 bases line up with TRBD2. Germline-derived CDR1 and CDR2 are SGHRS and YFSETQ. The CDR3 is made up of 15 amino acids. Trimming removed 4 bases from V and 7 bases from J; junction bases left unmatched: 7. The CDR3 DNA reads TGCGCCAGCAGCCTAACGGGGACTAGCGGAAATGAGCAGTTCTTC. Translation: CASSLTGTSGNEQFF.

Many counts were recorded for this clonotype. CDR3 DNA sequence: TGTGCCAGCAGTCCAAGACCCGGGACAGGGGGAATTAGCAATCAGCCCCAGCATTTT. It specifies CASSPRPGTGGISNQPQHF. The chain employs TRBV6-6 and TRBJ1-5; 11 bases align to TRBD1. The germline CDR1 and CDR2 sequences are MNHNY and SVGAGI (reference sequence). The J segment lost 0 bases and the V segment lost 5 bases, leaving 12 bases of the junction unmatched. CDR3 length: 19 amino acids.

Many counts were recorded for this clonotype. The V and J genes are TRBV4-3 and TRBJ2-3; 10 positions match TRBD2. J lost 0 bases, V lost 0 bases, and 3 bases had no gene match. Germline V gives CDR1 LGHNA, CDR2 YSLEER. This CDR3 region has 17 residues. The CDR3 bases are TGCGCCAGCAGCCAAGATCCACTAGCGGGGAGCACAGATACGCAGTATTTT. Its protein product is CASSQDPLAGSTDTQYF.

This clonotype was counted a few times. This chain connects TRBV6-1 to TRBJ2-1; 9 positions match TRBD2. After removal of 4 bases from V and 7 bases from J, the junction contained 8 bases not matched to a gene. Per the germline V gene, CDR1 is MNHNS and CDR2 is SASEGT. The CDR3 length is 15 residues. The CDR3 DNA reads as TGTGCCAGCAGTGCCTCTAGCGGGGAGGGGAATGAGCAGTTCTTC. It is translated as CASSASSGEGNEQFF.

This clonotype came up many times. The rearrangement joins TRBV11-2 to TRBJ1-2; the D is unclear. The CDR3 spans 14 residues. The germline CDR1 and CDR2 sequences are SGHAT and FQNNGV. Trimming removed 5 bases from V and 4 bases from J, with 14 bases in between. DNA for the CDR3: TGTGCCAGCAGCCACCCGGGTGTGAGCTATGGCTACACCTTC. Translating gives CASSHPGVSYGYTF.

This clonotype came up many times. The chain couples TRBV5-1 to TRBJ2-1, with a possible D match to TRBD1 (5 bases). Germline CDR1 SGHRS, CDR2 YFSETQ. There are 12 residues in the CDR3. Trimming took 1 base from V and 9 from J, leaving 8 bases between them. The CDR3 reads CASSLLGPEQFF. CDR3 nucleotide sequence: TGCGCCAGCAGCTTGTTGGGGCCTGAGCAGTTCTTC.

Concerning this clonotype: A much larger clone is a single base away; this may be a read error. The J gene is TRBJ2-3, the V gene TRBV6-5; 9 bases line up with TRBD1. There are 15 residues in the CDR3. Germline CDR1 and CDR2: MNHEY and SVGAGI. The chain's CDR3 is CDSSGLGTGRNTQYF. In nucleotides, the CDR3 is TGTGACAGCAGTGGCCTAGGGACAGGGAGGAATACGCAGTATTTT.

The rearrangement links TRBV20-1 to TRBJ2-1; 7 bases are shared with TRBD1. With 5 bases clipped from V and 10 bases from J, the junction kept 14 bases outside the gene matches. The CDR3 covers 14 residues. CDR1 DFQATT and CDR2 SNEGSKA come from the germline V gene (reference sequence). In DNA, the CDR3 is TGCAGTGCTCCAAACAGACAGGGTTTCGCAGAGCAGTTCTTC. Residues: CSAPNRQGFAEQFF.

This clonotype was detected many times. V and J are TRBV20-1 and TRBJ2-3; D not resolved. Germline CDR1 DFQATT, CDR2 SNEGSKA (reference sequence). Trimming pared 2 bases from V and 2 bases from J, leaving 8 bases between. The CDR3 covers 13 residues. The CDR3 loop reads CSARFLDTDTQYF. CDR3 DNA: TGCAGTGCTAGATTCCTAGACACAGATACGCAGTATTTT.

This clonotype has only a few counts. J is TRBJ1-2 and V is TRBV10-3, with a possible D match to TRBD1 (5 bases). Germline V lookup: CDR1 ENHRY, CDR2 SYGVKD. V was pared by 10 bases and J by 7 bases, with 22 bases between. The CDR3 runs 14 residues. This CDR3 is CATIDSGTIRGYTF. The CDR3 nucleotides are TGTGCCACCATAGATTCCGGGACGATCCGTGGCTACACCTTC.

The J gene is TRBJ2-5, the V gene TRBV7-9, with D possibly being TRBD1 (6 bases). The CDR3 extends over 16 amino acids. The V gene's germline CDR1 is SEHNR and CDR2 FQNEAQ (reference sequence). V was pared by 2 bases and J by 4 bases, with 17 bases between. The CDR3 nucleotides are TGTGCCAGCAGCTTATGGGGGCAGGGATCCTCAGAGACCCAGTACTTC. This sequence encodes CASSLWGQGSSETQYF.

As DNA, the CDR3 is TGTGCCAGCAGTTGGGCGGCAGATACGCAGTATTTT. Its protein product is CASSWAADTQYF. This chain links TRBV12-3 or TRBV12-4 with TRBJ2-3; D call uncertain. This CDR3 comprises 12 residues. Deletions cut 4 bases from V and 4 bases from J, with 6 bases between.

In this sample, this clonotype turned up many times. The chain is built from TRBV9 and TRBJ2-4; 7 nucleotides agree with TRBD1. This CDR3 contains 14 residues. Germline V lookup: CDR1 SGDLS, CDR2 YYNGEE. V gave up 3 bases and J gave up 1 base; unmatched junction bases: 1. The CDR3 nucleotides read TGTGCCAGCAGCGAGGGACAGGCCAAAAACATTCAGTACTTC. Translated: CASSEGQAKNIQYF.

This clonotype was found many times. The DNA for the CDR3 is TGCGCCAGCAGCCTCGTCCCGACCGGACAGGCGGGCGAGCAGTACGTC. It codes for CASSLVPTGQAGEQYV. The chain links TRBV5-1 to TRBJ2-7; 7 bases agree with TRBD1. V lost 4 bases to trimming and J lost 6 bases; unmatched junction nucleotides: 16. CDR3 length equals 16 residues. CDR1 and CDR2 from the germline V gene are SGHRS and YFSETQ.

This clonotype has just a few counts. In nucleotides, the CDR3 is TGTGCCAGCAGCTCGGGACTAGCGGGGGGGCAGAGTGAGCAGTTCTTC. Protein sequence: CASSSGLAGGQSEQFF. The chain combines TRBV7-2 with TRBJ2-1; 16 nucleotides match TRBD2. The V segment lost 4 bases and the J segment 9 bases; nucleotides outside the gene matches: 6. Germline loops: CDR1 SGHTA, CDR2 FQGNSA. The CDR3 has 16 amino acids.

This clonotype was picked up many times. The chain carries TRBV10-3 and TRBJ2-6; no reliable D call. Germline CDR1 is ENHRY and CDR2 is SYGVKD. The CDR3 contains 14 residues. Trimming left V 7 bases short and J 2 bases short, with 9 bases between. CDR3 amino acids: CAITDGAGANVLTF. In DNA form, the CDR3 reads TGTGCCATCACGGATGGTGCTGGGGCCAACGTCCTGACTTTC.

The CDR3 DNA is TGTGCCAGCAGTTACAGTCGGGACATCGATGGCTACACCTTC. It codes for CASSYSRDIDGYTF. This sequence joins TRBV6-2 or TRBV6-3 and TRBJ1-2, with TRBD1 as a possible D gene (6 bases). V dropped 2 bases and J dropped 6 bases, with 13 bases sitting between them. This CDR3 has 14 residues. In germline, CDR1 is MNHEY, CDR2 SVGEGT.

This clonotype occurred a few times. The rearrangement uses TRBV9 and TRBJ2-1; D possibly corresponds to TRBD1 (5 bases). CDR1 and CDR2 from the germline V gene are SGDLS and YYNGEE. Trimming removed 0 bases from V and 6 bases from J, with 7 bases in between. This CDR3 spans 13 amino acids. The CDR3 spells CASSVDRSNEQFF. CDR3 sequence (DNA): TGTGCCAGCAGCGTAGACAGGAGCAATGAGCAGTTCTTC. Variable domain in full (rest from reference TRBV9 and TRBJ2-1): DSGVTQTPKHLITATGQRVTLRCSPRSGDLSVYWYQQSLDQGLQFLIQYYNGEERAKGNILERFSAQQFPDLHSELNLSSLELGDSALYFCASSVDRSNEQFFGPGTRLTVL.

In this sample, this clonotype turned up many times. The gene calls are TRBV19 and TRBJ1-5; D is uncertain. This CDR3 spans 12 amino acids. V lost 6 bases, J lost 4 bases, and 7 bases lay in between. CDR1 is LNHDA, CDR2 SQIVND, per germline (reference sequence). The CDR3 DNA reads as TGTGCCAGTAGCCTAAATAATCAGCCCCAGCATTTT. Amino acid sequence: CASSLNNQPQHF.

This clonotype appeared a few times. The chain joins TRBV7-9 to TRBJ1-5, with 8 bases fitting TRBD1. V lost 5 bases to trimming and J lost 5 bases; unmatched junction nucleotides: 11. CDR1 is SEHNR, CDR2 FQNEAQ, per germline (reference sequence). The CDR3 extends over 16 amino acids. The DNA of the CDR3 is TGTGCCAGCAGCCCACTAGCGGACAGGGTGCATCAGCCCCAGCATTTT. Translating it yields CASSPLADRVHQPQHF.